The entry below describes one TCR beta chain. The sample comes from a study of blood T cell repertoires in COVID-19. Across the study: Both acute and convalescent COVID-19 samples were obtained from the United States, Italy and Spain. PBMCs, B-cell-depleted T cells, or T cells were the source of the cDNA or gDNA that made up the material.

The V gene lost 7 bases and the J gene lost 4 bases, with 13 bases spanning the gap. The CDR3 loop spans 12 amino acids. Looked up from germline, CDR1 is SQVTM and CDR2 is ANQGSEA. Source study methods: Estimation of nucleated cell counts was performed using reference gene primer amplification. Libraries were prepared by immunoSEQ multiplex PCR; TCRdb keeps only in-frame clonotypes and omits some of them. That table furnishes V, J and clone size, whereas the DNA furnished D and trimming. The table has 95,000 to 100,000 clones, 92% seen once; the top ten hold around 6%. V and J are TRBV29-1 and TRBJ1-1, with D perhaps matching TRBD1 (5 bases). Sequencing was carried out using peripheral blood. The receptor was isolated from a man aged 50 to 59 with active COVID-19. The CDR3 is CSAETDRTEAFF. Written as DNA, the CDR3 is TGCAGCGCTGAGACAGATCGCACTGAAGCTTTCTTT.